The present T cell receptor beta chain was sequenced within a study of CD8 T cells in Susac syndrome. From germline, CDR1 is MNHEY and CDR2 SMNVEV (reference sequence). V was clipped by 11 bases and J by 3 bases, with 16 bases between them. This CDR3 comprises 13 residues. Roughly 0.45 to 1 ug RNA was reverse transcribed with random hexamers. Across 54 Vbeta and 13 Jbeta, TCR beta CDR3 was amplified with immunoSEQ multiplex PCR. One entry per CDR3 protein, called by TCRdb with MiXCR from the immunoSEQ multiplex PCR reads. The table shows some 200,000 distinct CDR3 sequences, with more than 85% occurring only once. CD8+ and CD4+ blood T cells underwent TCR beta sequencing.

This sequence originates from a human donor with Susac syndrome. The specimen sequenced was CD8+ T cells from PBMCs. This chain uses TRBV27 with TRBJ1-1; possibly TRBD1 for D (6 bases). CDR3 nucleotide sequence: TGTGCCGGCCAAGTGACAGGCGACACTGAAGCTTTCTTT. Protein: CAGQVTGDTEAFF.